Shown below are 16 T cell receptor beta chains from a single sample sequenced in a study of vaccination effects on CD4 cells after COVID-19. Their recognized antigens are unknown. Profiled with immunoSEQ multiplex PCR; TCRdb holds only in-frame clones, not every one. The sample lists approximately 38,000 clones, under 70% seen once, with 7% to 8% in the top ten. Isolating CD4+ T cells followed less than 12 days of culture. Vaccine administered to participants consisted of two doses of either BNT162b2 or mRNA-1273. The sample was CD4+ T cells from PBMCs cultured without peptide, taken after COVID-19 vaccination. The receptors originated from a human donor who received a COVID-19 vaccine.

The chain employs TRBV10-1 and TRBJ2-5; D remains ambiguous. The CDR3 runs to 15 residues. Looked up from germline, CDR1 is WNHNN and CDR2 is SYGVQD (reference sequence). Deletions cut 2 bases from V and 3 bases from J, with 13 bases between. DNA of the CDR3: TGCGCCAGCAGTGAGGGTTCTGCCACCAAAGAGACCCAGTACTTC. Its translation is CASSEGSATKETQYF.

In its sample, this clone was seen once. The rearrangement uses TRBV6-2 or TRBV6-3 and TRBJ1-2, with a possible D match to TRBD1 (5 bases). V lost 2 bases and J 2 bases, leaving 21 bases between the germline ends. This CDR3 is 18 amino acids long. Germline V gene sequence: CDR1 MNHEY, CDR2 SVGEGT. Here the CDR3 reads CASSYHRDVITGNYGYTF. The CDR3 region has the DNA TGTGCCAGCAGTTACCACCGGGACGTAATTACGGGCAACTATGGCTACACCTTC.

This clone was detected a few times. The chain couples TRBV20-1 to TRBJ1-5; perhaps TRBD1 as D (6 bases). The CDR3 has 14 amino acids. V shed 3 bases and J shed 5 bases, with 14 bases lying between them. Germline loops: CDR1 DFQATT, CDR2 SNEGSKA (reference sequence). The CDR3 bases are TGCAGTGCTAGTACAGGGTCATGGGATCAGCCCCAGCATTTT. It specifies CSASTGSWDQPQHF.

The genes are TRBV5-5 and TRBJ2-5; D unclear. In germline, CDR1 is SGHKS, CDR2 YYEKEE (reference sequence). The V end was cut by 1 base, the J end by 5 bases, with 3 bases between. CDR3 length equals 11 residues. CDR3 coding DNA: TGTGCCAGCAGCTTGAGGGAGACCCAGTACTTC. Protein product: CASSLRETQYF.

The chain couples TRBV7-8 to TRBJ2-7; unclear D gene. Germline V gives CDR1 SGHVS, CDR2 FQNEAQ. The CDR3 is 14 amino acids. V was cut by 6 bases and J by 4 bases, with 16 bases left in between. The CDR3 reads CASSRAQKAYEQYF. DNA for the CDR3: TGTGCCAGCAGTCGGGCACAAAAAGCGTACGAGCAGTACTTC.

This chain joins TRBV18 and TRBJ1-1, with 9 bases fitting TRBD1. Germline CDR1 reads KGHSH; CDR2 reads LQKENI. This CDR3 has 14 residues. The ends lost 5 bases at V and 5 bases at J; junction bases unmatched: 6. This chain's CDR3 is CASSGQGQETEAFF. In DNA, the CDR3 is TGTGCCAGCTCAGGACAGGGGCAGGAGACTGAAGCTTTCTTT.

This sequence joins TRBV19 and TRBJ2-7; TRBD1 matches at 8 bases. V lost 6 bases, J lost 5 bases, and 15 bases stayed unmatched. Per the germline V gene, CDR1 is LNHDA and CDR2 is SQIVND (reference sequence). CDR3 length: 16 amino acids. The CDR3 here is CASSPRLGAGGHEQYF. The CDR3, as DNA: TGTGCCAGTAGCCCCCGACTGGGGGCAGGGGGCCACGAGCAGTACTTC. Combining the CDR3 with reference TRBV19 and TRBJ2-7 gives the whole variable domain DGGITQSPKYLFRKEGQNVTLSCEQNLNHDAMYWYRQDPGQGLRLIYYSQIVNDFQKGDIAEGYSVSREKKESFPLTVTSAQKNPTAFYLCASSPRLGAGGHEQYFGPGTRLTVT.

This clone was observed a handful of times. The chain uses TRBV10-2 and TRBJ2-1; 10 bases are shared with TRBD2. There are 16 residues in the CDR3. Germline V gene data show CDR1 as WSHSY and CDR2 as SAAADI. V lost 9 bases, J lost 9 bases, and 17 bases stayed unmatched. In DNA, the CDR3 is TGCGCCAGTGCTCCTTTAGCGGGAGGAGGGTTGAGTGAGCAGTTCTTC. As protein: CASAPLAGGGLSEQFF.

Here the CDR3 reads CASSPSRGRTEQFF. The DNA of the CDR3 is TGCGCCAGCAGCCCCTCAAGAGGGCGGACTGAGCAGTTCTTC. The chain recombines TRBV5-1 with TRBJ2-1; D possibly corresponds to TRBD2 (5 bases). Per germline, CDR1 SGHRS and CDR2 YFSETQ. Trimming removed 4 bases from V and 9 bases from J, with 17 bases in between. This CDR3 has 14 amino acids. The variable domain in full, completed from reference TRBV5-1 and TRBJ2-1, reads KAGVTQTPRYLIKTRGQQVTLSCSPISGHRSVSWYQQTPGQGLQFLFEYFSETQRNKGNFPGRFSGRQFSNSRSEMNVSTLELGDSALYLCASSPSRGRTEQFFGPGTRLTVL.

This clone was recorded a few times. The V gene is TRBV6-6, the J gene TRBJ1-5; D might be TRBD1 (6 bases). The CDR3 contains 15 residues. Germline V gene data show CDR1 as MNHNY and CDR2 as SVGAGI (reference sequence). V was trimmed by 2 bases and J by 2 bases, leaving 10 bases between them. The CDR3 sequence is CASSYGEGGNQPQHF. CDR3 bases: TGTGCCAGCAGTTACGGGGAGGGGGGCAATCAGCCCCAGCATTTT.

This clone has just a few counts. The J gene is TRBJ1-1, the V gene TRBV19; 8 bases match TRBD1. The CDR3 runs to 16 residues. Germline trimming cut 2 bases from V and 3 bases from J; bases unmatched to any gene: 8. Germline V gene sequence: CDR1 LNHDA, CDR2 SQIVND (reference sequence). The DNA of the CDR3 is TGTGCCAGTAGTATAATCAGGGGGCGGCTTGACACTGAAGCTTTCTTT. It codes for CASSIIRGRLDTEAFF.

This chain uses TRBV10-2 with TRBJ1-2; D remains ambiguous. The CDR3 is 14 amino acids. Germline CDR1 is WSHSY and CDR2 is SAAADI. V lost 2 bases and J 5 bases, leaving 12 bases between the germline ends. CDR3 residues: CASSERRGRYGYTF. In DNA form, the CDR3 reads TGCGCCAGCAGTGAGAGAAGAGGGAGGTATGGCTACACCTTC.

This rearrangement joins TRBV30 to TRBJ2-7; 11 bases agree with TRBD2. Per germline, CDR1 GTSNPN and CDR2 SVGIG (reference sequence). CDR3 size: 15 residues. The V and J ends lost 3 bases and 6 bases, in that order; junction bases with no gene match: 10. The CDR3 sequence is CAWRGKGLAGLEQYF. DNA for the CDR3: TGTGCCTGGAGGGGGAAAGGACTAGCGGGCCTCGAGCAGTACTTC.

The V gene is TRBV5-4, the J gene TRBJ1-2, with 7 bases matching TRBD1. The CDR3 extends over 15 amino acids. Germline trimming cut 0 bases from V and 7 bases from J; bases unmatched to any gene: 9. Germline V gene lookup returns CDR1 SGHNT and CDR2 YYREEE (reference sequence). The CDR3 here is CASSLVTGPLFGYTF. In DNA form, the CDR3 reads TGTGCCAGCAGCTTGGTGACAGGGCCCCTTTTTGGCTACACCTTC.

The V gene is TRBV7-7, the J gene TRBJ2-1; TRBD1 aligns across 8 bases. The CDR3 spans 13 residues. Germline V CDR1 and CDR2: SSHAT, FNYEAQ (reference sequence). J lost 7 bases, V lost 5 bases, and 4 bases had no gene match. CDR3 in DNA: TGTGCCAGCAGCATCGACAGGGGAAATGAGCAGTTCTTC. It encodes CASSIDRGNEQFF.

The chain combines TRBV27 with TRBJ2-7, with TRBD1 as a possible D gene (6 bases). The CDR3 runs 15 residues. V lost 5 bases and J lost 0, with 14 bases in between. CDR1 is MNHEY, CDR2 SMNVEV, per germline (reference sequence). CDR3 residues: CASSLSGDASYEQYF. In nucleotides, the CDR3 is TGTGCCAGCAGTCTCTCAGGGGACGCCTCCTACGAGCAGTACTTC.